This T cell receptor beta chain comes out of a study of blood T cell repertoires in COVID-19 (dated by TCRdb to between 2020 and 2021). Describing the broader study: Samples from collaborators originated in the United States, Italy and Spain and spanned both the acute and convalescent phases of COVID-19. The prospective study material was composed of cDNA or gDNA derived from T cells, B-cell-depleted T cells, or PBMCs. Deeply sampled blood TCRbeta repertoires from subjects exposed to, actively infected with, or recovered from COVID-19 were included in the dataset. The repertoires were released in a freely available public database intended as a resource for research on the immune response to SARS-CoV-2. Samples came from the ongoing ImmuneRACE study (first 160 participants) plus 1,254 subjects from 6 global collaborators. The sample metadata nearly always contained a de-identified subject ID, COVID-19 status, age in years and sex. Where available, HLA class I and class II types were taken from metadata supplied by the sample provider and were not determined by assay-based typing. Study-wide conclusions, independent of this receptor: The amount of clinical and demographic metadata varied by source and participant and was provided uncurated.

TCRbeta CDR3 regions were amplified from genomic DNA using the immunoSEQ Assay, a bias-controlled multiplex PCR. The original methods were these. The number of nucleated cells in each sample was estimated from the amplification of reference gene primers within the assay. Sequence reads were collapsed and filtered to measure the absolute abundance of every unique TCRbeta CDR3 rearrangement. For each sample, productive Simpson clonality was calculated by taking the square root of Simpson's diversity index across productive rearrangements. Here the immuneACCESS table is served through TCRdb, limited to in-frame sequences with V and J called. Missing clones are a known gap in these copies; in checked studies unresolved V genes cover under half, and the rest lacks a known reason. V, J and clone size reflect that table, while D and trimming were determined from the DNA. The sample records about 55,000 clones, more than 80% of which are singletons. The ten top clones hold around 14% of the sample.

Whole blood was collected in K2EDTA tubes by collaborating institutions according to the institutions' own protocols. For TCRbeta analysis, collaborator samples were shipped as frozen whole blood, as isolated PBMCs, or as DNA extracted from either sample type. About this clone itself: Its cognate antigen has yet to be identified. Qualities for individual bases were not recorded, and no much larger clone is one base off.

The sequence came from a human donor with active COVID-19. The donor label of this sample is uncertain. Input material: peripheral blood.

The nucleotide sequence is TGTGCCAGCAGCTGGGGTCGTGGGAGCCACGAGCAGTACGTC. This translates into CASSWGRGSHEQYV. The V and J segments used are TRBV5-5 and TRBJ2-7; the D gene is perhaps TRBD2, from 5 matching bases. Deletion took 3 bases off V and 5 bases off J, with a span of 15 bases between the germline ends. In the germline V gene (reference sequence), CDR1 corresponds to SGHKS and CDR2 to YYEKEE. Its CDR3 holds 14 amino acids, cysteine through valine. Of all the DNA, just the CDR3 is kept, 42 bases in frame from base 1.